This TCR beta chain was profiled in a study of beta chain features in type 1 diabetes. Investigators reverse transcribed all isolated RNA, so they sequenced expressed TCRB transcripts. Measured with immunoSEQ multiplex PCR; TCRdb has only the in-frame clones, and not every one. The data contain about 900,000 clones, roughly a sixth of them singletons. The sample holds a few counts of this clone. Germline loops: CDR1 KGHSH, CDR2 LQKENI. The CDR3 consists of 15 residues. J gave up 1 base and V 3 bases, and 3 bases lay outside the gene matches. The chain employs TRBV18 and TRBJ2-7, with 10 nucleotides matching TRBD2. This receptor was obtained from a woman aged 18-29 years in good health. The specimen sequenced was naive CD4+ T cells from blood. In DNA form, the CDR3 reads TGTGCCAGCTCACCTGGACTAGCGGAATCCTACGAGCAGTACTTC. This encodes CASSPGLAESYEQYF.